The 27 T cell receptor beta chains below were found in one sample sequenced in a study of cytomegalovirus exposure and HLA in healthy donors (dated by TCRdb to between 2016 and 2019). The library came from the immunoSEQ multiplex PCR assay. A mixture of 60 forward primers for TCR Vbeta segments and 13 reverse primers for TCR Jbeta segments was used in the multiplex PCR. Drawn from immuneACCESS, this table holds only the in-frame rearrangements with V and J called that TCRdb kept. Clones are partly lost; checked studies trace under half to an unresolved V gene and leave the rest unexplained. For this sample the table gives about 140,000 clones, of which roughly 83% were detected only once. The ten largest make up approximately 2.8% of the sample. The sequenced material came from PBMCs. The receptors were sampled from a female donor in good health and CMV-seronegative.

This clone came up many times. The chain carries TRBV6-5 and TRBJ1-1; no clear D. The V end lost 2 bases, the J end lost 1 base, and 8 bases lay between the germline ends. Germline V CDR1 and CDR2: MNHEY, SVGAGI. The CDR3 contains 14 residues. This chain's CDR3 is CASSYMRQNTEAFF. Written as DNA, the CDR3 is TGTGCCAGCAGTTACATGAGGCAGAACACTGAAGCTTTCTTT.

DNA for the CDR3: TGTGCCACCAGCAGAGATTCTCTGAGCTCCTACGAGCAGTACTTC. Protein product: CATSRDSLSSYEQYF. This sequence joins TRBV15 and TRBJ2-7, with no clear D. This CDR3 has 15 residues. Germline V CDR1 and CDR2: LNHNV, YYDKDF (reference sequence). V shed 0 bases and J shed 0 bases, with 9 bases lying between them.

The V call is TRBV13, the J call TRBJ2-1, with 9 bases that match TRBD2. CDR3 size: 17 residues. Germline V CDR1 and CDR2: PRHDT, FYEKMQ (reference sequence). V lost 4 bases to trimming and J lost 1 base; unmatched junction nucleotides: 8. The CDR3 protein is CASSSKETSGSYNEQFF. The CDR3 DNA sequence: TGTGCCAGCAGCTCCAAGGAGACTAGCGGATCCTACAATGAGCAGTTCTTC.

The V gene is TRBV11-3, the J gene TRBJ2-7, with 9 positions matching TRBD2. The CDR3 runs to 14 residues. Germline CDR1 SGHNT, CDR2 YENEEA. With V trimmed by 5 bases and J by 3 bases, 5 bases remained unmatched. CDR3 loop: CASSTRTSDYEQYF. CDR3 DNA: TGTGCCAGCAGCACCCGGACTAGCGACTACGAGCAGTACTTC.

This clone has just a few counts. The V and J genes are TRBV5-1 and TRBJ2-7; 9 nucleotides line up with TRBD1. The CDR3 sequence is 15 residues long. Trimming removed 3 bases from V and 2 bases from J; junction bases left unmatched: 6. From germline, CDR1 is SGHRS and CDR2 YFSETQ. CDR3 amino acids: CASSYSGTGTYEQYF. For the CDR3, the DNA is TGCGCCAGCAGCTATTCCGGGACAGGGACCTACGAGCAGTACTTC.

This clone showed up just a few times. V usage is TRBV5-6 and J usage is TRBJ1-2; TRBD1 aligns across 12 bases. The CDR3 covers 14 residues. V was pared by 4 bases and J by 8 bases, with 6 bases of the junction left unmatched. Germline loops: CDR1 SGHDT, CDR2 YYEEEE. The CDR3 loop reads CASSPGQGAWGYTF. In nucleotides, the CDR3 is TGTGCCAGCAGCCCGGGACAGGGGGCGTGGGGCTACACCTTC. The complete variable domain, with remaining parts taken from reference TRBV5-6 and TRBJ1-2, reads DAGVTQSPTHLIKTRGQQVTLRCSPKSGHDTVSWYQQALGQGPQFIFQYYEEEERQRGNFPDRFSGHQFPNYSSELNVNALLLGDSALYLCASSPGQGAWGYTFGSGTRLTVV.

This clone showed up just once. V is TRBV5-8 and J is TRBJ1-4; D is possibly TRBD1 (6 bases). Trimming stripped 4 bases from V and 5 bases from J, with 12 bases between. Germline CDR1 and CDR2: SGHTS and YDEGEE. This CDR3 has 14 residues. CDR3 DNA sequence: TGTGCCAGCAGCCGGCACAGGGCGAATGAAAAACTGTTTTTT. Translating gives CASSRHRANEKLFF.

This chain connects TRBV7-6 to TRBJ2-5; tentative D call: TRBD2 (6 bases). This CDR3 contains 16 residues. Trimming stripped 4 bases from V and 4 bases from J, with 19 bases between. Germline-derived CDR1 and CDR2 are SGHVS and FNYEAQ. CDR3 sequence: CASSSLSGDQGETQYF. As DNA, the CDR3 is TGTGCCAGCAGCTCTCTTAGCGGAGACCAGGGAGAGACCCAGTACTTC.

The V gene is TRBV7-9, the J gene TRBJ2-2; D gene uncertain. Per germline, CDR1 SEHNR and CDR2 FQNEAQ (reference sequence). This CDR3 is built from 11 residues. V was pared by 5 bases and J by 5 bases, with 3 bases between. CDR3 sequence reads: CASSRTGELFF. CDR3 DNA: TGTGCCAGCAGCCGGACCGGGGAGCTGTTTTTT.

This chain links TRBV4-3 with TRBJ2-7; 7 bases are shared with TRBD1. CDR3 size: 15 residues. Germline trimming cut 4 bases from V and 3 bases from J; bases unmatched to any gene: 9. Germline assignment: CDR1 LGHNA and CDR2 YSLEER. CDR3 amino acids: CASSRKGQLSYEQYF. The CDR3 DNA sequence: TGCGCCAGCAGCCGGAAGGGACAGCTAAGCTACGAGCAGTACTTC.

This chain links TRBV28 with TRBJ1-6; D is perhaps TRBD1 (5 bases). The CDR3 consists of 13 residues. Trimming left V 7 bases short and J 8 bases short, with 12 bases between. Germline V lookup: CDR1 MDHEN, CDR2 SYDVKM. CDR3 in DNA: TGTGCCAGCATTGACAGCGATTATTCACCCCTCCACTTT. It specifies CASIDSDYSPLHF.

This sequence joins TRBV4-3 and TRBJ2-7; 14 positions match TRBD2. The ends lost 4 bases at V and 4 bases at J; junction bases unmatched: 6. Germline CDR1 reads LGHNA; CDR2 reads YSLEER. The CDR3 runs to 16 residues. The CDR3 loop is CASSPGLAGVGYEQYF. Here the CDR3 DNA reads TGCGCCAGCAGCCCGGGACTAGCGGGAGTGGGATACGAGCAGTACTTC.

As to this clone: Compared with germline, one end of the junction differs, possibly owing to a read error. The V and J genes are TRBV15 and TRBJ2-5; D remains unclear. The CDR3 spans 13 residues. The V gene's germline CDR1 is LNHNV and CDR2 YYDKDF (reference sequence). The DNA for the CDR3 is TGTGCCACCAGCAGTACAGCCCAAGGGACCCAGTACTTC. Translated, it gives CATSSTAQGTQYF. Complete variable domain (other parts from reference TRBV15 and TRBJ2-5): DAMVIQNPRYQVTQFGKPVTLSCSQTLNHNVMYWYQQKSSQAPKLLFHYYDKDFNNEADTPDNFQSRRPNTSFCFLDIRSPGLGDTAMYLCATSSTAQGTQYFGPGTRLLVL.

This sequence joins TRBV30 and TRBJ2-5, with 9 bases lining up with TRBD2. The end of the DNA aligns better with TRBJ2-7, so the J call may be wrong. Germline V gene data show CDR1 as GTSNPN and CDR2 as SVGIG (reference sequence). This CDR3 has 12 residues. The CDR3 is CAFGLANYEQYF. CDR3 nucleotides: TGTGCCTTTGGACTAGCGAACTACGAGCAGTACTTC.

Notes on this clone: At the DNA level, this CDR3 is encoded by other sequences in the same sample as well. The V and J genes are TRBV28 and TRBJ2-7, with 11 nucleotides matching TRBD2. From germline, CDR1 is MDHEN and CDR2 SYDVKM. V dropped 6 bases and J dropped 2; count of bases not matched to a gene: 6. The length of the CDR3 is 15 residues. The chain's CDR3 is CASSYSGRAAYEQYF. CDR3 nucleotide sequence: TGTGCCAGCAGCTATAGCGGGAGGGCCGCCTACGAGCAGTACTTC.

The V call is TRBV5-1, the J call TRBJ1-6; possible D gene TRBD1, 6 bases. Between the trimmed V and J ends, which lost 5 bases and 7 bases, there was a span of 10 bases. Per the germline V gene, CDR1 is SGHRS and CDR2 is YFSETQ. There are 13 residues in the CDR3. CDR3 sequence reads: CASSHGQNSPLHF. The DNA of the CDR3 is TGCGCCAGCAGTCACGGACAGAATTCACCCCTCCACTTT. Full variable domain (outside the CDR3, taken from reference TRBV5-1 and TRBJ1-6): KAGVTQTPRYLIKTRGQQVTLSCSPISGHRSVSWYQQTPGQGLQFLFEYFSETQRNKGNFPGRFSGRQFSNSRSEMNVSTLELGDSALYLCASSHGQNSPLHFGNGTRLTVT.

The chain is built from TRBV4-3 and TRBJ2-2, with 12 positions matching TRBD2. CDR1 is LGHNA and CDR2 is YSLEER in the germline V gene. The trim removed 1 base at V and 8 bases at J, leaving 5 bases unmatched. The CDR3 is 16 amino acids. CDR3 nucleotides: TGCGCCAGCAGCCAAGGACTAGCGGGAGTAGGGGGGGAGCTGTTTTTT. This gives the protein CASSQGLAGVGGELFF.

The chain recombines TRBV4-3 with TRBJ2-7; tentative D call: TRBD1 (6 bases). The germline V gene has CDR1 LGHNA and CDR2 YSLEER. The CDR3 covers 18 residues. Trimming removed 0 bases from V and 1 base from J, with 19 bases in between. CDR3 DNA: TGCGCCAGCAGCCAAGACCACCTTGGACAGCTGACATCCTACGAGCAGTACTTC. This codes for CASSQDHLGQLTSYEQYF.

The chain links TRBV29-1 to TRBJ2-7; the D is unclear. There are 13 residues in the CDR3. V lost 6 bases and J lost 5, with 17 bases in between. Germline V gene lookup returns CDR1 SQVTM and CDR2 ANQGSEA. The CDR3 reads CSVGSGFTNEQYF. CDR3 nucleotide sequence: TGCAGCGTCGGGTCTGGGTTTACCAACGAGCAGTACTTC.

This chain's CDR3 is CASSLWGQAPSGANVLTF. CDR3 nucleotides: TGTGCCAGCAGCTTATGGGGCCAAGCCCCCTCTGGGGCCAACGTCCTGACTTTC. This sequence joins TRBV13 and TRBJ2-6; D is possibly TRBD1 (5 bases). V was trimmed by 2 bases and J by 0 bases, leaving 14 bases between them. This CDR3 contains 18 residues. Germline CDR1 is PRHDT and CDR2 is FYEKMQ (reference sequence).

This rearrangement joins TRBV7-9 to TRBJ2-7; D is perhaps TRBD1 (9 bases). Deletions cut 6 bases from V and 2 bases from J, with 20 bases between. The CDR3 is 16 amino acids. Germline V gene data show CDR1 as SEHNR and CDR2 as FQNEAQ (reference sequence). The CDR3 here is CASRNRGRGGTYEQYF. The DNA for the CDR3 is TGTGCCAGCAGGAACAGGGGGCGCGGGGGGACCTACGAGCAGTACTTC.

This chain uses TRBV21-1 with TRBJ1-1; the DNA was not used to check the table's D call, TRBD1. TRBV21-1 is a known pseudogene. This CDR3 contains 16 residues. The CDR3: CASSHGEVGPRAEAFF. Here the CDR3 DNA reads TGTGCCAGCAGCCACGGAGAAGTGGGGCCCAGAGCAGAAGCTTTCTTT.

The J gene is TRBJ1-5, the V gene TRBV27; the D is unclear. Germline loops: CDR1 MNHEY, CDR2 SMNVEV (reference sequence). V was shortened by 3 bases and J by 0 bases, with 6 bases between the two germline ends. This CDR3 is built from 14 residues. CDR3 sequence: CASSFGDSNQPQHF. DNA of the CDR3: TGTGCCAGCAGTTTCGGAGATAGCAATCAGCCCCAGCATTTT.

This sequence joins TRBV5-4 and TRBJ1-2; D is possibly TRBD1 (5 bases). The CDR3 spans 15 residues. Germline V gives CDR1 SGHNT, CDR2 YYREEE (reference sequence). Trimming took off 1 base at V and 6 bases at J, with 16 bases between the two ends. The CDR3, as DNA: TGTGCCAGCAGCTTGAAAACGGGGGAAGGGAATGGCTACACCTTC. Residues: CASSLKTGEGNGYTF.

This clone was seen many times. The chain carries TRBV2 and TRBJ2-3, with 9 positions matching TRBD2. The length of the CDR3 is 14 residues. With 10 bases clipped from V and 6 bases from J, the junction kept 11 bases outside the gene matches. CDR1 and CDR2 from the germline V gene are SNHLY and FYNNEI. The CDR3 loop is CANNPGLASDTQYF. The DNA of the CDR3 is TGTGCCAACAACCCGGGACTAGCTTCCGATACGCAGTATTTT.

The chain has TRBV7-8 and TRBJ1-2; 12 bases map to TRBD1. Germline V gene data show CDR1 as SGHVS and CDR2 as FQNEAQ. V shed 5 bases, J shed 8 bases, and the junction held 12 bases outside the gene matches. The CDR3 is made up of 16 amino acids. Here the CDR3 DNA reads TGTGCCAGCAGCCGCTCCGGGACAGGGGGCGCTTGGGGCTACACCTTC. The encoded protein is CASSRSGTGGAWGYTF.

The chain is built from TRBV5-4 and TRBJ2-3; 7 bases map to TRBD1. V lost 4 bases to trimming and J lost 2 bases; unmatched junction nucleotides: 7. Germline CDR1 is SGHNT and CDR2 is YYREEE (reference sequence). This CDR3 is 15 amino acids long. The CDR3: CASSTPGQITDTQYF. The CDR3 DNA is TGTGCCAGCAGCACTCCGGGACAGATCACAGATACGCAGTATTTT.